A single sample gave rise to the 32 T cell receptor beta chains below, sequenced in a study of siplizumab effects on memory and regulatory T cells. Libraries were prepared by immunoSEQ multiplex PCR; TCRdb keeps only in-frame clonotypes and omits some of them. The data contain 110,000 or so clones, just under 95% of them seen just once; the ten biggest clones take up roughly 0.17%. Sequenced material: non-Treg CD4+ T cells sorted from blood. Receptors were obtained from a human donor in good health.

The chain carries TRBV9 and TRBJ2-3, with TRBD2 as a possible D gene (6 bases). The CDR3 is made up of 14 amino acids. CDR1 SGDLS and CDR2 YYNGEE come from the germline V gene. Trimming shortened V by 0 bases and J by 2 bases, and 7 bases separated the two germline ends. The CDR3 region is CASSVGTNTDTQYF. CDR3 bases: TGTGCCAGCAGCGTAGGGACTAACACAGATACGCAGTATTTT.

The chain is built from TRBV4-1 and TRBJ1-4; 7 bases agree with TRBD1. V gave up 0 bases and J gave up 4 bases; unmatched junction bases: 5. The CDR3 is 16 residues long. Germline V CDR1 and CDR2: MGHRA, YSYEKL. The DNA of the CDR3 is TGCGCCAGCAGCCAAGACGGGAGACAGGGTAATGAAAAACTGTTTTTT. It is translated as CASSQDGRQGNEKLFF.

The chain joins TRBV7-3 to TRBJ2-5; 11 bases fit TRBD2. Germline CDR1 is SGHTA and CDR2 is FQGTGA. CDR3 length: 15 amino acids. After removal of 7 bases from V and 6 bases from J, the junction contained 10 bases not matched to a gene. CDR3 residues: CASTATSGASQTQYF. The CDR3 region has the DNA TGTGCCAGCACCGCGACTAGCGGGGCCAGCCAGACCCAGTACTTC.

The chain uses TRBV5-4 and TRBJ2-3, with TRBD1 identical over 7 bases. With 3 bases clipped from V and 1 base from J, the junction kept 17 bases outside the gene matches. This CDR3 is 19 amino acids long. CDR1 SGHNT and CDR2 YYREEE come from the germline V gene (reference sequence). CDR3 amino acids: CASSSTPTGFDVGTDTQYF. CDR3 DNA sequence: TGTGCCAGCAGCTCTACCCCGACAGGGTTTGATGTCGGCACAGATACGCAGTATTTT.

The chain couples TRBV27 to TRBJ2-7; D not resolved. The CDR3 is 13 residues long. Deletions cut 8 bases from V and 7 bases from J, with 18 bases between. Looked up from germline, CDR1 is MNHEY and CDR2 is SMNVEV (reference sequence). In DNA, the CDR3 is TGTGCCAGCTCACCCAGTGTCCCGCCAGAGCAGTACTTC. Translating gives CASSPSVPPEQYF.

The chain is built from TRBV25-1 and TRBJ1-2; D call uncertain. The CDR3 covers 12 residues. The V gene's germline CDR1 is MGHDK and CDR2 SYGVNS. V shed 0 bases and J shed 6 bases, with 5 bases lying between them. The CDR3 bases are TGTGCCAGCAGTGAATATTGGGATGGCTACACCTTC. Translated: CASSEYWDGYTF.

A word on this clone: The identical CDR3 is also encoded by other nucleotide sequences in the sample. The gene calls are TRBV9 and TRBJ1-2; D is undetermined. Germline values: CDR1 SGDLS, CDR2 YYNGEE. Trimming pared 0 bases from V and 0 bases from J, leaving 9 bases between. The CDR3 extends over 15 amino acids. CDR3 DNA: TGTGCCAGCAGCGTAGGTGTCAGCCCTAACTATGGCTACACCTTC. This codes for CASSVGVSPNYGYTF.

Turning to this clone: Other DNA sequences of this sample code for an identical CDR3. The CDR3 is CASSLSGPPGYTF. In DNA form, the CDR3 reads TGTGCCAGCAGCTTGTCAGGGCCCCCTGGCTACACCTTC. V gene TRBV5-6 combines with J gene TRBJ1-2, with D possibly TRBD1 on 5 matching bases. CDR3 length: 13 amino acids. V shed 1 base and J shed 7 bases, with 11 bases lying between them. From germline, CDR1 is SGHDT and CDR2 YYEEEE. The complete variable domain, with remaining parts taken from reference TRBV5-6 and TRBJ1-2, reads DAGVTQSPTHLIKTRGQQVTLRCSPKSGHDTVSWYQQALGQGPQFIFQYYEEEERQRGNFPDRFSGHQFPNYSSELNVNALLLGDSALYLCASSLSGPPGYTFGSGTRLTVV.

This rearrangement joins TRBV5-1 to TRBJ2-7, with TRBD2 as a possible D gene (5 bases). There are 15 residues in the CDR3. From germline, CDR1 is SGHRS and CDR2 YFSETQ. Trimming took off 0 bases at V and 3 bases at J, with 13 bases between the two ends. CDR3 bases: TGCGCCAGCAGCTTGGCCGGGGATAAGATCTACGAGCAGTACTTC. Protein: CASSLAGDKIYEQYF.

This clone was seen only once. The gene calls are TRBV7-6 and TRBJ2-7, with D perhaps being TRBD1 or TRBD2 (5 bases each). The CDR3 has 13 residues. Trimming shortened V by 1 base and J by 3 bases, and 7 bases separated the two germline ends. Germline lookup yields CDR1 SGHVS and CDR2 FNYEAQ. In nucleotides, the CDR3 is TGTGCCAGCAGCTTAGGAGGGGTCTACGAGCAGTACTTC. Its translation is CASSLGGVYEQYF.

The chain links TRBV4-1 to TRBJ2-4; 11 positions agree with TRBD2. Trimming cost V 3 bases and J 3 bases; bases outside gene matches: 10. The CDR3 is made up of 18 amino acids. Germline V lookup: CDR1 MGHRA, CDR2 YSYEKL. The CDR3 region is CASSQGLLAGVGKNIQYF. For the CDR3, the DNA is TGCGCCAGCAGCCAGGGGCTACTAGCGGGGGTTGGCAAAAACATTCAGTACTTC.

The chain uses TRBV2 and TRBJ2-3, with 12 bases lining up with TRBD2. The V gene's germline CDR1 is SNHLY and CDR2 FYNNEI. The CDR3 is 16 residues long. Trimming cost V 6 bases and J 4 bases; bases outside gene matches: 8. The CDR3 DNA reads as TGTGCCAGCAGGACCGGACTAGCGGGGTTGTCAGATACGCAGTATTTT. As protein: CASRTGLAGLSDTQYF.

This chain joins TRBV11-2 and TRBJ2-5, with D possibly TRBD2 on 7 matching bases. Germline V gene lookup returns CDR1 SGHAT and CDR2 FQNNGV. V was clipped by 1 base and J by 5 bases, with 14 bases between them. The CDR3 contains 15 residues. The CDR3 here is CASSLGGGRVETQYF. The CDR3 DNA sequence: TGTGCCAGCAGCTTAGGGGGGGGCCGGGTTGAGACCCAGTACTTC.

With regard to this clone: The same CDR3 is also encoded by other DNA sequences in this sample. V usage is TRBV18 and J usage is TRBJ1-1, with TRBD1 as a possible D gene (6 bases). Trimming pared 3 bases from V and 2 bases from J, leaving 10 bases between. CDR3 length equals 14 residues. The germline CDR1 and CDR2 sequences are KGHSH and LQKENI. CDR3 DNA: TGTGCCAGCTCACCGGGGGGGGGCAACACTGAAGCTTTCTTT. Amino acids: CASSPGGGNTEAFF.

V is TRBV29-1 and J is TRBJ2-3; D not certain. Looked up from germline, CDR1 is SQVTM and CDR2 is ANQGSEA. The CDR3 loop spans 11 amino acids. Here the CDR3 DNA reads TGCACCTCCATGGATACAGATACGCAGTATTTT. This sequence encodes CTSMDTDTQYF.

The chain combines TRBV6-6 with TRBJ1-1, with 8 bases matching TRBD1. V lost 4 bases, J lost 4 bases, and 8 bases stayed unmatched. This CDR3 comprises 15 residues. Germline-derived CDR1 and CDR2 are MNHNY and SVGAGI (reference sequence). The CDR3 protein is CASSSITGGSTEAFF. The CDR3 DNA reads TGTGCCAGCAGTTCCATAACAGGGGGTAGCACTGAAGCTTTCTTT.

The chain combines TRBV19 with TRBJ1-5; D uncertain. Trimming removed 3 bases from V and 1 base from J, with 10 bases in between. The CDR3 runs to 15 residues. Per the germline V gene, CDR1 is LNHDA and CDR2 is SQIVND (reference sequence). CDR3 amino acids: CASSILPVSNQPQHF. The DNA for the CDR3 is TGTGCCAGTAGTATCCTACCGGTAAGCAATCAGCCCCAGCATTTT.

This chain connects TRBV28 to TRBJ2-5; TRBD2 might be the D (5 bases). Trimming took 6 bases from V and 4 from J, leaving 15 bases between them. This CDR3 is built from 14 residues. Germline CDR1 is MDHEN and CDR2 is SYDVKM. CDR3 DNA: TGTGCCAGCAGAGCACCGGGATTTATAGAGACCCAGTACTTC. As protein: CASRAPGFIETQYF.

This chain uses TRBV27 with TRBJ1-2; D ambiguous. Trimming took off 5 bases at V and 1 base at J, with 11 bases between the two ends. This CDR3 region has 14 residues. In germline, CDR1 is MNHEY, CDR2 SMNVEV (reference sequence). CDR3 coding DNA: TGTGCCAGCAGTCCCCGGGCCATTAACTATGGCTACACCTTC. This codes for CASSPRAINYGYTF.

The chain links TRBV7-2 to TRBJ1-2; the D gene is possibly TRBD1 (5 bases). The CDR3 extends over 14 amino acids. Germline assignment: CDR1 SGHTA and CDR2 FQGNSA. V lost 1 base and J lost 2, with 8 bases in between. This chain's CDR3 is CASSLGEGNYGYTF. The CDR3 DNA follows: TGTGCCAGCAGCTTAGGGGAGGGGAACTATGGCTACACCTTC.

With respect to this clone: The sample carries other DNA sequences with the same CDR3. This rearrangement joins TRBV5-4 to TRBJ2-1; tentatively, D is TRBD1 (6 bases). The CDR3 loop spans 14 amino acids. The V end was cut by 4 bases, the J end by 5 bases, with 13 bases between. The germline V gene encodes CDR1 SGHNT and CDR2 YYREEE (reference sequence). The CDR3 sequence is CASSEQGAHNEQFF. For the CDR3, the DNA is TGTGCCAGCAGCGAACAGGGTGCACACAATGAGCAGTTCTTC.

This clone was counted a few times. The chain links TRBV6-5 to TRBJ2-2; D unresolved. CDR3 length equals 13 residues. CDR1 and CDR2 (germline): MNHEY, SVGAGI. V was clipped by 6 bases and J by 0 bases, with 5 bases between them. CDR3 region: CASSRPNTGELFF. In DNA, the CDR3 is TGTGCCAGCAGCCGCCCGAACACCGGGGAGCTGTTTTTT.

The chain couples TRBV11-2 to TRBJ1-6, with D tentatively TRBD1 (6 bases). The germline CDR1 and CDR2 sequences are SGHAT and FQNNGV. Trimming took off 2 bases at V and 7 bases at J, with 12 bases between the two ends. The CDR3 loop spans 15 amino acids. This CDR3 reads CASSLRGAGNSPLHF. The CDR3 nucleotides read TGTGCCAGCAGCTTAAGGGGGGCTGGGAATTCACCCCTCCACTTT.

The chain recombines TRBV4-1 with TRBJ2-3, with a possible D match to TRBD2 (6 bases). Germline-derived CDR1 and CDR2 are MGHRA and YSYEKL. The CDR3 contains 15 residues. Trimming cost V 5 bases and J 0 bases, with 12 bases left between them. The CDR3 here is CASSARDSSTDTQYF. CDR3 bases: TGCGCCAGCAGCGCCCGGGACTCTAGCACAGATACGCAGTATTTT.

CDR3 sequence: CASSFSGHSTDTQYF. CDR3 bases: TGTGCCAGCAGCTTCTCGGGACACTCCACAGATACGCAGTATTTT. The chain employs TRBV11-2 and TRBJ2-3; the D gene is possibly TRBD1 (6 bases). CDR1 SGHAT and CDR2 FQNNGV come from the germline V gene. V dropped 3 bases and J dropped 2 bases, with 12 bases sitting between them. This CDR3 comprises 15 residues.

The chain links TRBV5-1 to TRBJ2-5, with a tentative D call TRBD2 (5 bases). The CDR3 covers 16 residues. Per germline, CDR1 SGHRS and CDR2 YFSETQ. Between the trimmed V and J ends, which lost 0 bases and 1 base, there was a span of 13 bases. CDR3 in DNA: TGCGCCAGCAGCTTGGAGGGAGACGGACGCCAAGAGACCCAGTACTTC. Residues: CASSLEGDGRQETQYF.

The rearrangement uses TRBV5-1 and TRBJ1-1, with TRBD1 matching 7 bases. V lost 2 bases to trimming and J lost 2 bases; unmatched junction nucleotides: 18. Germline assignment: CDR1 SGHRS and CDR2 YFSETQ. This CDR3 is built from 19 residues. CDR3 sequence: CASSFGAQQGWRINTEAFF. CDR3 sequence (DNA): TGCGCCAGCAGCTTTGGGGCCCAACAGGGGTGGAGGATTAACACTGAAGCTTTCTTT.

CDR3 protein: CASRQQGEEYF. Written as DNA, the CDR3 is TGTGCCAGCAGGCAACAGGGGGAGGAGTACTTC. The chain employs TRBV5-6 and TRBJ2-4; 8 bases align to TRBD1. CDR1 and CDR2 (germline): SGHDT, YYEEEE. The CDR3 spans 11 residues. Trimming removed 5 bases from V and 14 bases from J; junction bases left unmatched: 6.

This clone was counted between two and nine times. The V gene is TRBV28, the J gene TRBJ1-6; D ambiguous. The V gene's germline CDR1 is MDHEN and CDR2 SYDVKM. V lost 3 bases to trimming and J lost 5 bases, with 5 bases between them. The CDR3 is 13 amino acids. In DNA form, the CDR3 reads TGTGCCAGCAGTTTCGAGGATAATTCACCCCTCCACTTT. It specifies CASSFEDNSPLHF.

The V gene is TRBV10-3, the J gene TRBJ2-7, with D perhaps matching TRBD1 or TRBD2 (5 bases each). Trimming took off 11 bases at V and 0 bases at J, with 20 bases between the two ends. Looked up from germline, CDR1 is ENHRY and CDR2 is SYGVKD. The CDR3 is made up of 15 amino acids. The CDR3 region is CASDRGQRSSYEQYF. The CDR3 DNA is TGTGCCTCCGACCGGGGCCAGCGGTCCTCCTACGAGCAGTACTTC.

This rearrangement joins TRBV19 to TRBJ1-2; the match to TRBD1 covers 8 bases. The CDR3 covers 16 residues. V dropped 7 bases and J dropped 2; count of bases not matched to a gene: 12. Germline-derived CDR1 and CDR2 are LNHDA and SQIVND (reference sequence). The CDR3 DNA reads TGTGCCAGTATGAGACAGGGGAGGCTAGCGAACTATGGCTACACCTTC. As protein: CASMRQGRLANYGYTF.

The rearrangement joins TRBV10-3 to TRBJ2-7, with no clear D. Trimming left V 6 bases short and J 7 bases short, with 13 bases between. The CDR3 consists of 12 residues. From germline, CDR1 is ENHRY and CDR2 SYGVKD. CDR3 protein: CAISLSLEEQYF. The CDR3 DNA reads TGTGCCATCAGCCTCTCGTTGGAGGAGCAGTACTTC.